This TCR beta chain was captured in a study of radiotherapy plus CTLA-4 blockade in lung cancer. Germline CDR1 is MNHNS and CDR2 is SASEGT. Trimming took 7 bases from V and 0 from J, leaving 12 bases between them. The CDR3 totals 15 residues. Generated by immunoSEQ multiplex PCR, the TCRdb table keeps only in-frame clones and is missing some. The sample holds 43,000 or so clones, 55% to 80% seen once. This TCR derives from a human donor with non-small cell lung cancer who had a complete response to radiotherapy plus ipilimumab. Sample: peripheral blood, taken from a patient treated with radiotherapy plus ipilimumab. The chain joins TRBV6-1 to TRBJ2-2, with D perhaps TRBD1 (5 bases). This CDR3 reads CASIRQGSNTGELFF. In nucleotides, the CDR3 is TGTGCCAGCATACGGCAGGGATCGAACACCGGGGAGCTGTTTTTT.